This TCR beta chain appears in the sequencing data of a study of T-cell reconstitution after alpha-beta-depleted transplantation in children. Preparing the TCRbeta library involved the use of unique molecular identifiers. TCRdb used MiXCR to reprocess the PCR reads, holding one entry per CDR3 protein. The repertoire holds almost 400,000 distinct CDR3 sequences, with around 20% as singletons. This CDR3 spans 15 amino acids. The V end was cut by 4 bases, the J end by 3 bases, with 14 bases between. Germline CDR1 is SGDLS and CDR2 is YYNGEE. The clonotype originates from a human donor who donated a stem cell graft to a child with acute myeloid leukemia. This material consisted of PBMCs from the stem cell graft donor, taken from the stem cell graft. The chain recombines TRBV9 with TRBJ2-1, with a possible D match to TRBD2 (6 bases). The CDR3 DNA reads TGTGCCAGCAGCTCGCGTCACGGGGGCTACAATGAGCAGTTCTTC. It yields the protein CASSSRHGGYNEQFF.